This TCR beta chain is from a study of OX40 agonist ivuxolimab in advanced cancers. Across the study: Ivuxolimab was administered intravenously to patients at 0.01 to 10 mg/kg every 2 weeks. Three patients responded partially, comprising one with hepatocellular carcinoma and two with cutaneous melanoma.

Exclusion applied to patients with autoimmune disease history or systemic immunosuppression. Trimming cost V 2 bases and J 7 bases, with 14 bases left between them. The length of the CDR3 is 14 residues. Per the germline V gene, CDR1 is SEHNR and CDR2 is FQNEAQ (reference sequence). TCRdb keeps only in-frame clones here, not all; method: immunoSEQ multiplex PCR. The table has roughly 58,000 clones, around four fifths seen once. The sample in question was CD4+ or CD8+ T cells sorted from blood, obtained in a trial of the OX40 agonist ivuxolimab. This sequence joins TRBV7-9 and TRBJ1-1; D not certain. The sequence derives from an adult with an advanced solid tumor such as melanoma, head and neck, liver or kidney cancer. The CDR3 bases are TGTGCCAGCAGCTTAAGGGATCCTAGGATTGAAGCTTTCTTT. Protein sequence: CASSLRDPRIEAFF.